These 31 T cell receptor beta chains share one sample of origin, sequenced in a study of CD8 T cells in ankylosing spondylitis. MiXCR, run by TCRdb on the 5' RACE reads, gives a single entry per CDR3 protein. The repertoire includes about 250,000 distinct CDR3 sequences, less than 9.5% of them detected once, and around 4.9% sits in the top ten. The sample taken for sequencing was blood, either unsorted or a sorted T cell fraction (not recorded which). These receptors all stem from a female donor with ankylosing spondylitis or in good health (not recorded which).

This clonotype was detected a few times. The rearrangement joins TRBV12-5 to TRBJ2-2; TRBD2 matches at 9 bases. This CDR3 region has 15 residues. The J segment lost 4 bases and the V segment lost 2 bases, leaving 2 bases of the junction unmatched. Germline V gives CDR1 LGHNT, CDR2 FRNRAP. CDR3 coding DNA: TGTGCTAGTGGTTTGACTAGCGGGCTCACCGGGGAGCTGTTTTTT. Translation: CASGLTSGLTGELFF. The full variable domain, in which reference TRBV12-5 and TRBJ2-2 provide the parts outside the CDR3, is DARVTQTPRHKVTEMGQEVTMRCQPILGHNTVFWYRQTMMQGLELLAYFRNRAPLDDSGMPKDRFSAEMPDATLATLKIQPSEPRDSAVYFCASGLTSGLTGELFFGEGSRLTVL.

Many counts were recorded for this clonotype. The chain uses TRBV28 and TRBJ2-5; tentatively, D is TRBD1 (5 bases). In germline, CDR1 is MDHEN, CDR2 SYDVKM. The V end lost 4 bases, the J end lost 7 bases, and 19 bases lay between the germline ends. This CDR3 region has 15 residues. The CDR3 region is CASSSPTGPRGTQYF. The DNA of the CDR3 is TGTGCCAGCAGTTCCCCCACCGGACCAAGGGGGACCCAGTACTTC.

This clonotype has ten or more counts. This rearrangement joins TRBV2 to TRBJ1-6; D is uncertain. The CDR3 is 13 amino acids. The germline V gene has CDR1 SNHLY and CDR2 FYNNEI. V was clipped by 7 bases and J by 7 bases, with 11 bases between them. CDR3 DNA: TGTGCCAGCACTGGGCGGGCAAATTCACCCCTCCACTTT. It encodes CASTGRANSPLHF.

This clonotype was detected ten times or more. V usage is TRBV12-3 or TRBV12-4 and J usage is TRBJ2-1; TRBD2 aligns across 12 bases. This CDR3 is 15 amino acids long. Trimming at V came to 6 bases and at J to 7 bases, leaving 7 bases not matched to a gene. For the CDR3, the DNA is TGTGCCAGCAGGTCACTAGCGGGAGGTGGGAATGAGCAGTTCTTC. This encodes CASRSLAGGGNEQFF.

The chain employs TRBV5-1 and TRBJ2-1, with a tentative D call TRBD2 (6 bases). The CDR3 consists of 15 residues. The germline V and J ends were trimmed by 3 bases and 4 bases, with 14 bases remaining between them. The germline V gene has CDR1 SGHRS and CDR2 YFSETQ. DNA of the CDR3: TGCGCCAGCAGCTACGCCGGGACTGGATACAATGAGCAGTTCTTC. Its protein product is CASSYAGTGYNEQFF.

This clonotype appeared many times. This chain joins TRBV6-2 or TRBV6-3 and TRBJ1-5; D gene ambiguous. Germline CDR1 is MNHEY and CDR2 is SVGEGT. Between the trimmed V and J ends, which lost 8 bases and 11 bases, there was a span of 13 bases. The CDR3 length is 11 residues. The DNA for the CDR3 is TGTGCCAGCGGTCGACGTGAGGCCCAGCATTTT. It translates to CASGRREAQHF.

This clonotype was counted many times. The genes are TRBV5-1 and TRBJ2-3; possible D gene TRBD2, 5 bases. There are 13 residues in the CDR3. Germline assignment: CDR1 SGHRS and CDR2 YFSETQ. The V gene lost 3 bases and the J gene lost 4 bases, with 9 bases spanning the gap. This CDR3 reads CASSSRGSDTQYF. The CDR3 DNA is TGCGCCAGCAGCTCACGGGGTTCAGATACGCAGTATTTT.

This clonotype was recorded a few times. The rearrangement links TRBV7-6 to TRBJ2-7; TRBD2 agrees at 10 bases. Per the germline V gene, CDR1 is SGHVS and CDR2 is FNYEAQ. Trimming at V came to 2 bases and at J to 5 bases, leaving 15 bases not matched to a gene. The CDR3 consists of 18 residues. For the CDR3, the DNA is TGTGCCAGCAGCTTACCTCTTAGCGGGAGGTTCCCCAATCACGAGCAGTACTTC. It codes for CASSLPLSGRFPNHEQYF.

This clonotype was seen only a few times. J is TRBJ1-4 and V is TRBV15; 9 bases map to TRBD1. The junction had 4 bases not matched to a gene; V was cut back by 1 base and J by 7 bases. The CDR3 has 15 residues. Looked up from germline, CDR1 is LNHNV and CDR2 is YYDKDF (reference sequence). The CDR3 is CATSRGRQGVEKLFF. The CDR3 DNA is TGTGCCACCAGCAGAGGCCGACAGGGGGTTGAAAAACTGTTTTTT.

This clonotype was found many times. The chain employs TRBV5-1 and TRBJ2-1; a possible D gene is TRBD1 (6 bases). The V end lost 4 bases, the J end lost 5 bases, and 13 bases lay between the germline ends. This CDR3 has 14 residues. The V gene's germline CDR1 is SGHRS and CDR2 YFSETQ. The chain's CDR3 is CASSRLGADNEQFF. CDR3 sequence (DNA): TGCGCCAGCAGCCGGCTGGGGGCAGACAATGAGCAGTTCTTC.

This clonotype was counted many times. This chain uses TRBV29-1 with TRBJ2-3; 11 bases line up with TRBD2. CDR1 and CDR2 from the germline V gene are SQVTM and ANQGSEA. The CDR3 has 13 residues. V was clipped by 8 bases and J by 4 bases; unmatched bases: 5. The CDR3 sequence: CSLRTSGSDTQYF. CDR3 sequence (DNA): TGCAGCTTGAGGACTAGCGGGTCAGATACGCAGTATTTT.

This clonotype came up many times. The chain carries TRBV5-1 and TRBJ2-1; unclear D gene. Per the germline V gene, CDR1 is SGHRS and CDR2 is YFSETQ. The length of the CDR3 is 14 residues. V was trimmed by 4 bases and J by 6 bases, leaving 14 bases between them. CDR3 amino acids: CASSPLVVSNEQFF. The CDR3 region has the DNA TGCGCCAGCAGCCCCCTAGTAGTATCCAATGAGCAGTTCTTC.

This clonotype was observed at least ten times. The chain has TRBV6-2 or TRBV6-3 and TRBJ2-1; the match to TRBD1 covers 7 bases. V lost 7 bases and J lost 3; bases outside the gene matches: 6. Germline V lookup: CDR1 MNHEY, CDR2 SVGEGT. The CDR3 spans 14 residues. The CDR3 coding sequence is TGTGCCAGCAACAACCGGGACAGCTACAATGAGCAGTTCTTC. Protein product: CASNNRDSYNEQFF.

In regard to this clonotype: A read error is possible here, since a much larger clone lies one base away. The chain links TRBV6-2 or TRBV6-3 to TRBJ2-5, with a weak D call TRBD2 (5 bases). CDR1 and CDR2 (germline): MNHEY, SVGEGT. The CDR3 totals 14 residues. CDR3 DNA sequence: TGTGTCAGCAGACTTAGACTAATCCAAGAGACCCAGTACTTC. Its protein is CVSRLRLIQETQYF.

This clonotype was picked up many times. V gene TRBV20-1 combines with J gene TRBJ2-7, with TRBD2 as a possible D gene (6 bases). Germline lookup yields CDR1 DFQATT and CDR2 SNEGSKA (reference sequence). This CDR3 is 15 amino acids long. With 0 bases removed from V and 3 bases from J, the gap between germline ends came to 15 bases. CDR3 DNA: TGCAGTGCTAGAGATAGGAGGGAGCCCCACTACGAGCAGTACTTC. Translated: CSARDRREPHYEQYF.

This clonotype was detected ten times or more. The chain employs TRBV7-2 and TRBJ1-4; no firm D call. The CDR3 consists of 14 residues. V was cut by 2 bases and J by 5 bases, with 9 bases left in between. In germline, CDR1 is SGHTA, CDR2 FQGNSA. DNA of the CDR3: TGTGCCAGCAGCTTACAGCGAACAAATGAAAAACTGTTTTTT. Protein: CASSLQRTNEKLFF.

The table lists this clonotype with many counts. V is TRBV10-3 and J is TRBJ1-2, with D perhaps matching TRBD1 (5 bases). Germline V gene lookup returns CDR1 ENHRY and CDR2 SYGVKD. The CDR3 loop spans 12 amino acids. Trimming took 2 bases from V and 5 from J, leaving 6 bases between them. For the CDR3, the DNA is TGTGCCATCAGTGAGCGACAGTATGGCTACACCTTC. It is translated as CAISERQYGYTF.

The sample holds many counts of this clonotype. The V and J genes are TRBV7-2 and TRBJ2-7, with TRBD1 matching over 9 bases. V was pared by 5 bases and J by 4 bases, with 15 bases of the junction left unmatched. This CDR3 contains 17 residues. Germline V lookup: CDR1 SGHTA, CDR2 FQGNSA. The CDR3 sequence: CASSLRFSRDRVYEQYF. As DNA, the CDR3 is TGTGCCAGCAGCCTCCGGTTTAGCCGGGACAGGGTATACGAGCAGTACTTC.

This clonotype was picked up many times. The V and J genes are TRBV18 and TRBJ1-5; weak D call: TRBD1 (5 bases). The CDR3 loop spans 14 amino acids. Germline CDR1 is KGHSH and CDR2 is LQKENI. Trimming cost V 1 base and J 5 bases, with 9 bases left between them. CDR3 amino acids: CASSPRGSYQPQHF. The CDR3 DNA is TGTGCCAGCTCACCACGGGGGTCCTATCAGCCCCAGCATTTT.

This clonotype appeared many times. The chain joins TRBV7-9 to TRBJ2-4; 7 bases match TRBD1. The CDR3 has 14 residues. V lost 7 bases and J lost 7; bases outside the gene matches: 10. Germline V lookup: CDR1 SEHNR, CDR2 FQNEAQ (reference sequence). The CDR3 sequence: CASTPQGVGNIQYF. The CDR3 DNA follows: TGTGCCAGCACACCTCAGGGGGTAGGGAACATTCAGTACTTC.

This clonotype was seen ten or more times. V usage is TRBV14 and J usage is TRBJ2-1; D gene unclear. The CDR3 consists of 15 residues. Germline V gene sequence: CDR1 SGHDN, CDR2 FVKESK. V lost 4 bases and J lost 0, with 10 bases in between. In DNA, the CDR3 is TGTGCCAGCAGCCCATTAATAAACTCCTACAATGAGCAGTTCTTC. Protein sequence: CASSPLINSYNEQFF.

This clonotype was picked up many times. The chain recombines TRBV28 with TRBJ2-7; D unclear. This CDR3 has 13 amino acids. Trimming shortened V by 1 base and J by 7 bases, and 11 bases separated the two germline ends. Germline V gene lookup returns CDR1 MDHEN and CDR2 SYDVKM. The CDR3, as DNA: TGTGCCAGCAGTTTATCAGGTTCTCGGGAGCAGTACTTC. Protein product: CASSLSGSREQYF.

This clonotype was recorded at least ten times. The chain is built from TRBV28 and TRBJ2-1; 8 bases map to TRBD2. Germline V gene lookup returns CDR1 MDHEN and CDR2 SYDVKM. This CDR3 contains 15 residues. Trimming removed 5 bases from V and 5 bases from J; junction bases left unmatched: 8. CDR3 in amino acids: CASSIPGTRDNEQFF. The DNA for the CDR3 is TGTGCCAGCAGTATCCCCGGGACTAGAGACAATGAGCAGTTCTTC. Filled out from reference TRBV28 and TRBJ2-1, the complete variable domain reads DVKVTQSSRYLVKRTGEKVFLECVQDMDHENMFWYRQDPGLGLRLIYFSYDVKMKEKGDIPEGYSVSREKKERFSLILESASTNQTSMYLCASSIPGTRDNEQFFGPGTRLTVL.

This clonotype occurred many times. The rearrangement joins TRBV7-2 to TRBJ2-3; a possible D gene is TRBD1 (6 bases). CDR1 SGHTA and CDR2 FQGNSA come from the germline V gene. The ends were cut back, 5 bases at V and 5 bases at J, with 17 bases in the middle. The CDR3 is 15 amino acids. The CDR3 nucleotides read TGTGCCAGCAGCCCTCGAGCTAGCAGGGGAGATACGCAGTATTTT. It encodes CASSPRASRGDTQYF.

The sample holds many counts of this clonotype. The chain couples TRBV5-6 to TRBJ2-1; a possible D gene is TRBD2 (6 bases). The CDR3 is made up of 15 amino acids. Germline-derived CDR1 and CDR2 are SGHDT and YYEEEE. The ends were cut back, 4 bases at V and 7 bases at J, with 18 bases in the middle. CDR3 loop: CASSPSGRPRNEQFF. CDR3 nucleotide sequence: TGTGCCAGCAGCCCCTCAGGGAGGCCGAGAAATGAGCAGTTCTTC.

This clonotype was seen ten or more times. CDR3: CASSPDPGSNEQFF. CDR3 DNA sequence: TGTGCCAGCAGCCCGGACCCCGGGTCCAATGAGCAGTTCTTC. The rearrangement uses TRBV7-2 and TRBJ2-1; the D is unclear. The germline CDR1 and CDR2 sequences are SGHTA and FQGNSA. The CDR3 has 14 residues. Trimming left V 5 bases short and J 6 bases short, with 14 bases between.

This clonotype appeared many times. A read error may produce the germline difference seen at one junction end. This sequence joins TRBV5-6 and TRBJ2-7; 9 positions agree with TRBD2. The CDR3 totals 14 residues. Germline assignment: CDR1 SGHDT and CDR2 YYEEEE. The CDR3 DNA is TGTGCCAGCAGCCTAGGCGAGGCGGGAGGGAGTTGGAACTTC. This gives the protein CASSLGEAGGSWNF.

This clonotype was counted many times. The CDR3 sequence is CASSPSGQGNTGELFF. DNA for the CDR3: TGCGCCAGCAGCCCGTCAGGACAGGGGAACACCGGGGAGCTGTTTTTT. The chain is built from TRBV5-1 and TRBJ2-2; 8 bases fit TRBD1. Germline V gives CDR1 SGHRS, CDR2 YFSETQ. Trimming cost V 4 bases and J 1 base; bases outside gene matches: 6. The CDR3 is 16 amino acids.

This clonotype has more than one count but fewer than ten. The chain is built from TRBV7-9 and TRBJ1-6; maybe TRBD1 (6 bases). Trimming removed 5 bases from V and 10 bases from J, with 21 bases in between. The germline gives CDR1 SEHNR, CDR2 FQNEAQ (reference sequence). This CDR3 has 16 residues. The CDR3 bases are TGTGCCAGCAGCCGCACAGGGATAGGCGAAGGATCACCCCTCCACTTT. Translated, it gives CASSRTGIGEGSPLHF. Full variable domain (remainder filled in from reference TRBV7-9 and TRBJ1-6): DTGVSQNPRHKITKRGQNVTFRCDPISEHNRLYWYRQTLGQGPEFLTYFQNEAQLEKSRLLSDRFSAERPKGSFSTLEIQRTEQGDSAMYLCASSRTGIGEGSPLHFGNGTRLTVT.

There are many counts of this clonotype. The CDR3 DNA follows: TGTGCCAGCAGTAGCACGGGACAGGGGGCCCCTAACTATGGCTACACCTTC. Encoded protein: CASSSTGQGAPNYGYTF. The chain joins TRBV28 to TRBJ1-2, with 12 bases matching TRBD1. J lost 0 bases, V lost 5 bases, and 7 bases had no gene match. The germline gives CDR1 MDHEN, CDR2 SYDVKM. The CDR3 covers 17 residues.

This clonotype showed up many times. The chain employs TRBV10-3 and TRBJ2-7; 8 bases are a match to TRBD1. Losses at the gene ends were 0 bases for V and 3 bases for J; bases not matched to a gene: 4. The CDR3 runs 15 residues. Germline-derived CDR1 and CDR2 are ENHRY and SYGVKD. CDR3 in amino acids: CAISESRTGSYEQYF. As DNA, the CDR3 is TGTGCCATCAGTGAGTCGCGGACAGGGAGCTACGAGCAGTACTTC.